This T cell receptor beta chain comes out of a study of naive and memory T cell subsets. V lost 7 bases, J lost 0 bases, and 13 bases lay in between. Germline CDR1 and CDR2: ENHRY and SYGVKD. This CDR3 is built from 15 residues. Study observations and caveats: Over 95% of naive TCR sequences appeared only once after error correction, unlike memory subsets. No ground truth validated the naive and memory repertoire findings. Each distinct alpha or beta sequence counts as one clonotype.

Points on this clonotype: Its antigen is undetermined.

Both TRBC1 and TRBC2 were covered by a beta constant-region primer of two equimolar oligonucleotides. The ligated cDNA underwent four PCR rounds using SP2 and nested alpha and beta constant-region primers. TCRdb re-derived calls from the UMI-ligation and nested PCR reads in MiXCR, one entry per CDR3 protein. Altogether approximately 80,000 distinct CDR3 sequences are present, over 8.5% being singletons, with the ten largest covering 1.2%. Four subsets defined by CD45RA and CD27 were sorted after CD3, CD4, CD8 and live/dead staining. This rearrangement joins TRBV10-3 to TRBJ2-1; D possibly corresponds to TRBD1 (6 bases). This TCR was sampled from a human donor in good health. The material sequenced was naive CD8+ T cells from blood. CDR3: CAITQGTSSYNEQFF. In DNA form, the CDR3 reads TGTGCCATCACCCAGGGGACCAGCTCCTACAATGAGCAGTTCTTC.